The T cell receptor beta chain described here comes from a study of shared clonotypes between healthy human individuals. There are 13 residues in the CDR3. J lost 3 bases, V lost 4 bases, and 3 bases had no gene match. CDR1 and CDR2 (germline): SQVTM, ANQGSEA. Of note for this clone: Its antigen is not identified.

The genomic DNA of each subset was split evenly across several immunoSEQ plates. Original processing notes: Junction-only immunoSEQ data arrived without quality scores, meaning filtering differed. The table came from immunoSEQ multiplex PCR; TCRdb's copy has only in-frame clones and leaves some out. V and J calls plus clone size are reproduced from that table; the DNA served to infer D and trimming. Here the sample spans around 1,000,000 clones, roughly 80% being singletons. Broader study findings: Investigators collected only blood, and repertoires in tissues likely differ. Clonotype sharing across a few donors was observed for 4.5% to 6.5% of naive CD4 clonotypes.

Material for sequencing was memory CD4+ T cells from PBMCs. The subset is: CD45RA-negative fraction. The chain carries TRBV29-1 and TRBJ1-2; 9 nucleotides match TRBD1. The clonotype comes from a young man in good health. Some clones in this sample may be carry-over from other donors' samples. CDR3 sequence (DNA): TGCAGCGTTGGCAGGACAGGGGACTATGGCTACACCTTC. This gives the protein CSVGRTGDYGYTF.